Listed below are T cell receptor beta chains from one sample, sequenced in a study of T cells in Graves' hyperthyroidism and ophthalmopathy. TCRdb itself ran the multiplex PCR reads through MiXCR, one entry per CDR3 protein. The sample carries 640,000 or so distinct CDR3 sequences, approximately 15% recorded once. The sequenced sample consisted of blood. The receptors were gathered from a woman between 40 and 55 years old with Graves' ophthalmopathy. CDR3s include the opening cysteine and the closing phenylalanine or tryptophan.

>TRBJ1-2|TRBV19
CASSIEVSGGYYYGYTF
>TRBJ2-3|TRBV10-3
CAIRRGAGEVSTDTQYF
>TRBJ2-2|TRBV3-1
CASSQIHTGELFF
>TRBJ2-5|TRBV4-1
CASSQDDFLTGETQYF
>TRBJ1-5|TRBV15
CATSRLGVGGNQPQHF
>TRBJ2-3|TRBV11-2
CASSLGSAGGITDTQYF
>TRBJ2-7|TRBV27
CASSSYTKGGDEQYF
>TRBJ1-1|TRBV3-1
CASIKQGAGTEAFF
>TRBJ1-2|TRBV28
CASSFYRVNYGYTF
>TRBJ2-7|TRBV18
CASSPGGASSYEQYF
>TRBJ2-7|TRBV5-1
CASSPRNDRFYEQYF
>TRBJ1-1|TRBV29-1
CSVVRGRFEAFF
>TRBJ2-7|TRBV12-3/TRBV12-4
CASRTGYEQYF
>TRBJ1-2|TRBV15
CATSRVFGKTYNYGYTF
>TRBJ2-6|TRBV5-1
CASSLAWERANVLTF
>TRBJ2-5|TRBV2
CARQREETQYF
>TRBJ2-2|TRBV11-2
CASSLSPSGRKDTGELFF